The 32 T cell receptor beta chains given below trace back to one sample, sequenced in a study of shared T cell receptors in the human thymus. Libraries were prepared by immunoSEQ multiplex PCR; TCRdb keeps only in-frame clonotypes and omits some of them. The sample shows hundreds of thousands of clones, 80% to 90% of them seen only once. These data are also associated with another study on human thymus T cells.

The specimen sequenced was thymocytes. The receptors derive from a boy under two years old with a congenital heart defect.

This chain links TRBV19 with TRBJ1-1; 7 nucleotides line up with TRBD1. J was trimmed by 8 bases and V by 3 bases; bases with no gene match: 18. The CDR3 consists of 17 residues. Germline assignment: CDR1 LNHDA and CDR2 SQIVND (reference sequence). The CDR3 protein is CASSIGQVGSGYAEAFF. DNA of the CDR3: TGTGCCAGTAGTATCGGACAGGTAGGCAGTGGGTATGCAGAAGCTTTCTTT.

The chain recombines TRBV6-1 with TRBJ2-3, with 7 bases lining up with TRBD2. Germline V lookup: CDR1 MNHNS, CDR2 SASEGT. The CDR3 loop spans 15 amino acids. The junction had 12 bases not matched to a gene; V was cut back by 7 bases and J by 5 bases. The CDR3 DNA follows: TGTGCCAGCAAAGGCCGGGGAGGGCCCGGAGATACGCAGTATTTT. This gives the protein CASKGRGGPGDTQYF.

A few counts support this clone. The chain employs TRBV19 and TRBJ1-1; TRBD1 aligns across 8 bases. V shed 4 bases and J 1 base; nucleotides not matched to a gene: 14. The CDR3 length is 18 residues. Germline lookup yields CDR1 LNHDA and CDR2 SQIVND (reference sequence). The CDR3 coding sequence is TGTGCCAGTAGTACGGGGGGCAGGGGGCATTTCGAGAACACTGAAGCTTTCTTT. This gives the protein CASSTGGRGHFENTEAFF.

The V call is TRBV10-3, the J call TRBJ1-6; 9 bases agree with TRBD1. Germline CDR1 ENHRY, CDR2 SYGVKD. CDR3 size: 20 residues. Germline trimming cut 3 bases from V and 9 bases from J; bases unmatched to any gene: 21. CDR3 in amino acids: CAISERGQGRRADMSSPLHF. DNA for the CDR3: TGTGCCATCAGTGAACGCGGACAGGGGCGGCGCGCGGACATGAGTTCACCCCTCCACTTT.

This chain uses TRBV5-8 with TRBJ1-2; D is undetermined. V gave up 7 bases and J gave up 8 bases, with 6 bases separating them. This CDR3 comprises 9 residues. Germline V gene lookup returns CDR1 SGHTS and CDR2 YDEGEE. CDR3 amino acids: CASGQGYTF. CDR3 sequence (DNA): TGTGCCAGCGGCCAGGGCTACACCTTC.

The chain couples TRBV10-2 to TRBJ2-2, with a tentative D call TRBD2 (6 bases). The CDR3 spans 16 residues. V gave up 4 bases and J gave up 3 bases, with 15 bases separating them. Germline CDR1 WSHSY, CDR2 SAAADI. CDR3 in amino acids: CASSVDGSTDTGELFF. CDR3 DNA sequence: TGCGCCAGCAGTGTGGACGGGAGTACCGACACCGGGGAGCTGTTTTTT.

V gene TRBV9 combines with J gene TRBJ1-1, with D possibly matching TRBD1 (6 bases). The V gene's germline CDR1 is SGDLS and CDR2 YYNGEE. This CDR3 contains 15 residues. V lost 3 bases and J 4 bases, leaving 16 bases between the germline ends. CDR3 bases: TGTGCCAGCAGCGAAGTACAGGGCCAGGGCACTGAAGCTTTCTTT. It specifies CASSEVQGQGTEAFF. Full variable domain (remainder filled in from reference TRBV9 and TRBJ1-1): DSGVTQTPKHLITATGQRVTLRCSPRSGDLSVYWYQQSLDQGLQFLIQYYNGEERAKGNILERFSAQQFPDLHSELNLSSLELGDSALYFCASSEVQGQGTEAFFGQGTRLTVV.

This clone came up a few times. The chain couples TRBV4-2 to TRBJ1-2; 9 bases map to TRBD1. Per the germline V gene, CDR1 is LGHNA and CDR2 is YNFKEQ. The CDR3 consists of 16 residues. J was trimmed by 2 bases and V by 4 bases; bases with no gene match: 8. The CDR3 region is CASSRSHRGRNYGYTF. For the CDR3, the DNA is TGTGCCAGCAGCCGGTCGCACAGGGGGCGAAACTATGGCTACACCTTC.

The chain is built from TRBV15 and TRBJ1-1, with 11 positions matching TRBD1. The CDR3 has 17 amino acids. Germline V gene sequence: CDR1 LNHNV, CDR2 YYDKDF (reference sequence). Trimming removed 2 bases from V and 0 bases from J; junction bases left unmatched: 5. CDR3 nucleotide sequence: TGTGCCACCAGCAGAAACCGGGACAGGGGGGTGAACACTGAAGCTTTCTTT. Translated, it gives CATSRNRDRGVNTEAFF.

The rearrangement links TRBV11-2 to TRBJ2-1; 8 positions match TRBD2. V gave up 5 bases and J gave up 6 bases; unmatched junction bases: 9. Germline loops: CDR1 SGHAT, CDR2 FQNNGV. The CDR3 has 15 amino acids. The CDR3 loop reads CASSLSGSLINEQFF. DNA of the CDR3: TGTGCCAGCAGCCTGAGCGGGAGTCTTATCAATGAGCAGTTCTTC.

The sample holds a few counts of this clone. CDR3: CASSLLRTSLTFPSGANVLTF. The CDR3 nucleotides are TGTGCCAGCAGCCTCTTGCGGACTAGCCTAACTTTTCCGTCTGGGGCCAACGTCCTGACTTTC. The gene calls are TRBV28 and TRBJ2-6, with 8 bases fitting TRBD2. The germline V gene encodes CDR1 MDHEN and CDR2 SYDVKM. The CDR3 length is 21 residues. V was clipped by 6 bases and J by 1 base; unmatched bases: 20.

The gene calls are TRBV6-1 and TRBJ2-2; tentative D call: TRBD2 (6 bases). The length of the CDR3 is 16 residues. Germline V lookup: CDR1 MNHNS, CDR2 SASEGT. V lost 1 base and J lost 6, with 15 bases in between. The CDR3 here is CASSEGGGETAGELFF. The CDR3 DNA follows: TGTGCCAGCAGTGAAGGAGGCGGGGAAACGGCCGGGGAGCTGTTTTTT.

The chain uses TRBV15 and TRBJ1-6; TRBD1 matches 7 bases. V dropped 3 bases and J dropped 9; count of bases not matched to a gene: 14. Germline CDR1 and CDR2: LNHNV and YYDKDF (reference sequence). The length of the CDR3 is 17 residues. The CDR3 bases are TGTGCCACCAGCAGTCAAACAGGGGTCTTGTCAAGTTCACCCCTCCACTTT. Translating gives CATSSQTGVLSSSPLHF. Using reference TRBV15 and TRBJ1-6 for the parts outside the CDR3, the full variable domain is DAMVIQNPRYQVTQFGKPVTLSCSQTLNHNVMYWYQQKSSQAPKLLFHYYDKDFNNEADTPDNFQSRRPNTSFCFLDIRSPGLGDTAMYLCATSSQTGVLSSSPLHFGNGTRLTVT.

The chain is built from TRBV6-5 and TRBJ2-3, with unresolved D. This CDR3 comprises 15 residues. In germline, CDR1 is MNHEY, CDR2 SVGAGI. The V end was cut by 0 bases, the J end by 0 bases, with 7 bases between. CDR3: CASSYSKQSTDTQYF. The DNA for the CDR3 is TGTGCCAGCAGTTACTCGAAGCAAAGCACAGATACGCAGTATTTT.

This clone was seen only a few times. The genes are TRBV6-1 and TRBJ1-6, with D perhaps matching TRBD1 (6 bases). CDR1 and CDR2 from the germline V gene are MNHNS and SASEGT. The CDR3 consists of 14 residues. Trimming removed 2 bases at V and 13 bases at J, with 15 bases between. DNA for the CDR3: TGTGCCAGCAGTGAAAGGTCTCCAGGGGTGCCCCTCCACTTT. It codes for CASSERSPGVPLHF.

The DNA of the CDR3 is TGTGCCAGCAGTGAAGTGTCACCCGAGAGGCCGCCAGTGTGCTACGAGCAGTACTTC. Its protein is CASSEVSPERPPVCYEQYF. This chain joins TRBV6-1 and TRBJ2-7; D is unclear. V was cut by 1 base and J by 3 bases, with 25 bases left in between. Looked up from germline, CDR1 is MNHNS and CDR2 is SASEGT. The CDR3 runs 19 residues.

The chain joins TRBV27 to TRBJ2-6; 7 nucleotides match TRBD1. V lost 5 bases, J lost 3 bases, and 10 bases stayed unmatched. The CDR3 contains 17 residues. CDR1 MNHEY and CDR2 SMNVEV come from the germline V gene (reference sequence). The chain's CDR3 is CASSPTIDRVGANVLTF. CDR3 nucleotide sequence: TGTGCCAGCAGTCCTACTATCGACAGGGTTGGGGCCAACGTCCTGACTTTC.

This clone came up once. The CDR3 DNA is TGTGCCAGCCGTCTACCCCAGGCCTTCGAGCAGTACTTC. Translated: CASRLPQAFEQYF. This chain links TRBV7-2 with TRBJ2-7; no definite D call. Germline CDR1 and CDR2: SGHTA and FQGNSA. Trimming took 8 bases from V and 6 from J, leaving 17 bases between them. This CDR3 region has 13 residues. The variable domain in full, with the rest retrieved from reference TRBV7-2 and TRBJ2-7, is GAGVSQSPSNKVTEKGKDVELRCDPISGHTALYWYRQSLGQGLEFLIYFQGNSAPDKSGLPSDRFSAERTGGSVSTLTIQRTQQEDSAVYLCASRLPQAFEQYFGPGTRLTVT.

This clone was picked up one time. The chain combines TRBV23-1 with TRBJ2-7; D is perhaps TRBD1 (6 bases). TRBV23-1 is placed among ORFs of uncertain function. V shed 4 bases and J shed 4 bases, with 20 bases lying between them. The CDR3 is 16 amino acids. The CDR3 sequence is CASSPPHWGPMYEQYF. CDR3 nucleotide sequence: TGCGCCAGCAGTCCCCCACATTGGGGGCCTATGTACGAGCAGTACTTC.

This clone was detected only a few times. The V and J genes are TRBV28 and TRBJ1-5, with TRBD1 matching over 7 bases. V dropped 5 bases and J dropped 6; count of bases not matched to a gene: 13. From germline, CDR1 is MDHEN and CDR2 SYDVKM. The CDR3 covers 16 residues. CDR3 in amino acids: CASSGPVTGVGQPQHF. Written as DNA, the CDR3 is TGTGCCAGCAGTGGGCCCGTTACAGGGGTAGGTCAGCCCCAGCATTTT.

CDR3 DNA: TGTGCCAGCAGGTACAGGGGCAGAAACACCATATATTTT. Its protein is CASRYRGRNTIYF. This chain uses TRBV28 with TRBJ1-3; TRBD1 matches 7 bases. The CDR3 extends over 13 amino acids. V was pared by 6 bases and J by 5 bases, with 4 bases of the junction left unmatched. Germline CDR1 is MDHEN and CDR2 is SYDVKM.

This clone was recorded only once. The rearrangement joins TRBV5-6 to TRBJ2-2; D may be TRBD2 (6 bases). The CDR3 length is 14 residues. The germline V gene has CDR1 SGHDT and CDR2 YYEEEE. Trimming took 5 bases from V and 0 from J, leaving 8 bases between them. CDR3 loop: CASSWGANTGELFF. The CDR3 nucleotides read TGTGCCAGCAGTTGGGGGGCGAACACCGGGGAGCTGTTTTTT.

CDR3 in amino acids: CASSLNLDPDYNSPLHF. The CDR3, as DNA: TGTGCCAGCAGCCTTAATCTAGACCCAGATTATAATTCACCCCTCCACTTT. The V gene is TRBV14, the J gene TRBJ1-6; D gene uncertain. The CDR3 has 17 amino acids. Germline V CDR1 and CDR2: SGHDN, FVKESK. The germline V and J ends were trimmed by 4 bases and 4 bases, with 17 bases remaining between them. The full variable domain, completed using reference TRBV14 and TRBJ1-6, is EAGVTQFPSHSVIEKGQTVTLRCDPISGHDNLYWYRRVMGKEIKFLLHFVKESKQDESGMPNNRFLAERTGGTYSTLKVQPAELEDSGVYFCASSLNLDPDYNSPLHFGNGTRLTVT.

V and J are TRBV19 and TRBJ2-7; 7 positions agree with TRBD1. The CDR3 covers 15 residues. The germline V gene has CDR1 LNHDA and CDR2 SQIVND (reference sequence). V dropped 1 base and J dropped 3; count of bases not matched to a gene: 6. The CDR3 DNA reads TGTGCCAGTAGTATAGGACAGGGATTTATCTACGAGCAGTACTTC. Translating gives CASSIGQGFIYEQYF.

The rearrangement links TRBV4-2 to TRBJ2-3, with 7 bases that match TRBD1. Unmatched junction bases numbered 7, after V lost 0 bases and J lost 1 base. The CDR3 has 17 amino acids. Germline CDR1 is LGHNA and CDR2 is YNFKEQ. CDR3 region: CASSQDRGGEGTDTQYF. The CDR3 DNA follows: TGTGCCAGCAGCCAAGATCGAGGGGGCGAGGGCACAGATACGCAGTATTTT.

This chain links TRBV28 with TRBJ1-5; 8 nucleotides line up with TRBD1. After removal of 6 bases from V and 5 bases from J, the junction contained 3 bases not matched to a gene. The CDR3 is 13 amino acids. The germline V gene has CDR1 MDHEN and CDR2 SYDVKM. Here the CDR3 DNA reads TGTGCCAGCAGGTCACAGGGGGATCAGCCCCAGCATTTT. As protein: CASRSQGDQPQHF.

The chain joins TRBV9 to TRBJ2-7; 8 bases line up with TRBD2. This CDR3 spans 14 amino acids. The ends lost 4 bases at V and 4 bases at J; junction bases unmatched: 7. Looked up from germline, CDR1 is SGDLS and CDR2 is YYNGEE. DNA of the CDR3: TGTGCCAGCAGCCAAGACGGGGGGGCGTACGAGCAGTACTTC. Its translation is CASSQDGGAYEQYF.

This clone has more than one count but fewer than ten. The V and J genes are TRBV28 and TRBJ1-5; D not resolved. V dropped 6 bases and J dropped 2 bases, with 5 bases sitting between them. CDR1 and CDR2 from the germline V gene are MDHEN and SYDVKM. This CDR3 comprises 12 residues. CDR3 nucleotide sequence: TGTGCCAGCAGCCCATGCAATCAGCCCCAGCATTTT. Translating it yields CASSPCNQPQHF. Based on the CDR3 plus reference TRBV28 and TRBJ1-5, the full variable domain is DVKVTQSSRYLVKRTGEKVFLECVQDMDHENMFWYRQDPGLGLRLIYFSYDVKMKEKGDIPEGYSVSREKKERFSLILESASTNQTSMYLCASSPCNQPQHFGDGTRLSIL.

The V call is TRBV11-2, the J call TRBJ2-3; TRBD2 is a possible D gene (6 bases). The CDR3 sequence is 16 residues long. Germline V gene lookup returns CDR1 SGHAT and CDR2 FQNNGV. The V gene lost 0 bases and the J gene lost 0 bases, with 10 bases spanning the gap. In nucleotides, the CDR3 is TGTGCCAGCAGCTTAGACCTAGCGCCGAGCACAGATACGCAGTATTTT. This translates into CASSLDLAPSTDTQYF.

V is TRBV5-1 and J is TRBJ2-2; 7 nucleotides match TRBD1. Trimming removed 2 bases from V and 0 bases from J; junction bases left unmatched: 4. The CDR3 has 16 residues. CDR1 and CDR2 from the germline V gene are SGHRS and YFSETQ. CDR3 in amino acids: CASSFQGDSNTGELFF. CDR3 nucleotide sequence: TGCGCCAGCAGCTTCCAGGGGGATTCGAACACCGGGGAGCTGTTTTTT.

This sequence joins TRBV28 and TRBJ2-1, with 12 bases fitting TRBD2. Looked up from germline, CDR1 is MDHEN and CDR2 is SYDVKM. The CDR3 extends over 16 amino acids. V shed 0 bases, J shed 4 bases, and the junction held 1 base outside the gene matches. In DNA, the CDR3 is TGTGCCAGCAGTTTATGTACTAGCGGGAGGTACAATGAGCAGTTCTTC. This codes for CASSLCTSGRYNEQFF.

The rearrangement uses TRBV5-1 and TRBJ1-4, with TRBD1 identical over 7 bases. V lost 4 bases to trimming and J lost 8 bases; unmatched junction nucleotides: 11. In germline, CDR1 is SGHRS, CDR2 YFSETQ. This CDR3 has 15 amino acids. The CDR3 DNA reads TGCGCCAGCAGCGGCCAGGGGGGAGAAAGGGAAAAACTGTTTTTT. Translated: CASSGQGGEREKLFF.